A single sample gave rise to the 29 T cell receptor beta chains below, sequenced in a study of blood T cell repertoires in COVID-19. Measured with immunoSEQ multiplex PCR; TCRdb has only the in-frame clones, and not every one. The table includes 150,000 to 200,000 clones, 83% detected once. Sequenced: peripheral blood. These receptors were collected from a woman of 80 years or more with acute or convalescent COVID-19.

The chain's CDR3 is CASSSVSNQPQHF. The DNA of the CDR3 is TGTGCCAGTAGTTCCGTTAGCAATCAGCCCCAGCATTTT. The J gene is TRBJ1-5, the V gene TRBV19; no definite D call. Trimming took off 5 bases at V and 0 bases at J, with 5 bases between the two ends. The CDR3 totals 13 residues. The germline gives CDR1 LNHDA, CDR2 SQIVND (reference sequence).

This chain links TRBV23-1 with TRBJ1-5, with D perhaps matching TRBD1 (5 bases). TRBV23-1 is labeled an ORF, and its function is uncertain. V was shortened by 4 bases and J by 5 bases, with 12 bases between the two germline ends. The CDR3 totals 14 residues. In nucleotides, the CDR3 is TGCGCCAGCAGTCGCCAGGGTTTTGATCAGCCCCAGCATTTT. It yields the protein CASSRQGFDQPQHF.

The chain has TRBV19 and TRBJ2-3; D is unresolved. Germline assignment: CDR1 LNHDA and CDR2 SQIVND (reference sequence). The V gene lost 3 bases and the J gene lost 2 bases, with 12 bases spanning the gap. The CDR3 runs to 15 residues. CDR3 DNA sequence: TGTGCCAGTAGTATTTTTGGCCAGGTCACAGATACGCAGTATTTT. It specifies CASSIFGQVTDTQYF.

The CDR3 DNA reads as TGTGCCAGCAGCTTATTGGGACAGGGTTTCTACACCTTC. Its translation: CASSLLGQGFYTF. The J gene is TRBJ1-2, the V gene TRBV7-2; 9 bases align to TRBD1. Unmatched junction bases numbered 5, after V lost 2 bases and J lost 10 bases. This CDR3 has 13 amino acids. Germline assignment: CDR1 SGHTA and CDR2 FQGNSA.

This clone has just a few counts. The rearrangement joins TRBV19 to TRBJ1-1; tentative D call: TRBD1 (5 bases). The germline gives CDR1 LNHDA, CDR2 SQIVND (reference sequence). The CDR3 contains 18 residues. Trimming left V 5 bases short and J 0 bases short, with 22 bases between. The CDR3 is CASSPWSRSRVMNTEAFF. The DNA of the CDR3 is TGTGCCAGTAGTCCCTGGAGCCGCAGCAGGGTTATGAACACTGAAGCTTTCTTT.

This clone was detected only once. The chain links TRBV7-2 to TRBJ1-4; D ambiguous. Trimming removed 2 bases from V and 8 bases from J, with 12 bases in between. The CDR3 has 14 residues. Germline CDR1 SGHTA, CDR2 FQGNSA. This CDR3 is CASSLIQFGEKLFF. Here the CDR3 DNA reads TGTGCCAGCAGCTTAATACAGTTTGGGGAAAAACTGTTTTTT.

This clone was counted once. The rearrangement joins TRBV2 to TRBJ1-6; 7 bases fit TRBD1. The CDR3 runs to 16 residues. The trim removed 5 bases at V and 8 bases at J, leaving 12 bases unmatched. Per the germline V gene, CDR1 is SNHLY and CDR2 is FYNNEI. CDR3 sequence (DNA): TGTGCCAGCAGTACTACTTGGACAGGCCCTTATTCACCCCTCCACTTT. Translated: CASSTTWTGPYSPLHF.

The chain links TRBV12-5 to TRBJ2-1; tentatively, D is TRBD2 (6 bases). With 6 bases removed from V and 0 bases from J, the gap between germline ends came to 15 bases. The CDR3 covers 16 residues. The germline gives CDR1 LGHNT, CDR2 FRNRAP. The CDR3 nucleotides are TGTGCTAGTGGCCCGACGAGCGGGCTCTCCTACAATGAGCAGTTCTTC. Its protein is CASGPTSGLSYNEQFF.

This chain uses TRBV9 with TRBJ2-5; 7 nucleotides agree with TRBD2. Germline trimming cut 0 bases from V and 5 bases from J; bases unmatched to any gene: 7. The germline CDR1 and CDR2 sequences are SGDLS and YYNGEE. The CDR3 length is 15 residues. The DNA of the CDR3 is TGTGCCAGCAGCGTAGGCCCAGTGGGAGGGGAGACCCAGTACTTC. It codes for CASSVGPVGGETQYF.

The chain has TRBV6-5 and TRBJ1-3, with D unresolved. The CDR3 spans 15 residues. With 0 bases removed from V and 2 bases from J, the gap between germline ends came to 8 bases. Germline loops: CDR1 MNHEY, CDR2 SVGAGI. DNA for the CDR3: TGTGCCAGCAGTTACTCACACGTTCCTGGAAACACCATATATTTT. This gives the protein CASSYSHVPGNTIYF.

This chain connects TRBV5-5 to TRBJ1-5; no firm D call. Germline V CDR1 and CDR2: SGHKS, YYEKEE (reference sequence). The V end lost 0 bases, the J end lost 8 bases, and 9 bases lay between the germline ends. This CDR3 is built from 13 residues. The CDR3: CASSLGSVEPQHF. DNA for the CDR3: TGTGCCAGCAGCTTGGGCAGCGTAGAGCCCCAGCATTTT.

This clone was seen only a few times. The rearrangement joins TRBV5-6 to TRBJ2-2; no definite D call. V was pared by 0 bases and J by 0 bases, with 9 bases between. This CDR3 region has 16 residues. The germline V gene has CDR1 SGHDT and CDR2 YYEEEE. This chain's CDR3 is CASSLVTGPNTGELFF. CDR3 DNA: TGTGCCAGCAGCTTGGTTACGGGTCCGAACACCGGGGAGCTGTTTTTT.

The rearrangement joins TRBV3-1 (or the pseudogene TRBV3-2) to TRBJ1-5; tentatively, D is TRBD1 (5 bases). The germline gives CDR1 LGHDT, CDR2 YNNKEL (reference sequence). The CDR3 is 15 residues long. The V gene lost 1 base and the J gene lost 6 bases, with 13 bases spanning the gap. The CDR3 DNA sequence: TGTGCCAGCAGCCAAGGGGTAGGGGCGGTTCAGCCCCAGCATTTT. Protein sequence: CASSQGVGAVQPQHF.

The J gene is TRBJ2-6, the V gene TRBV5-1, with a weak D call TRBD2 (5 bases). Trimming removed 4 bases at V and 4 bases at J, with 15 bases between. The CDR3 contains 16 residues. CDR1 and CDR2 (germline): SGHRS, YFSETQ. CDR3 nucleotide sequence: TGCGCCAGCAGCATAACTACCCCGGGGGGGGCCAACGTCCTGACTTTC. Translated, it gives CASSITTPGGANVLTF.

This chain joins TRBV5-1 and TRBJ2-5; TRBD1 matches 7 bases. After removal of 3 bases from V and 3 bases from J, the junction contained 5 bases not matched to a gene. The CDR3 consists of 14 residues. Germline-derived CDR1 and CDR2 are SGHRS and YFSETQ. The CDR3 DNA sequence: TGCGCCAGCAGCTCAGGACAGGCGGAAGAGACCCAGTACTTC. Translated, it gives CASSSGQAEETQYF.

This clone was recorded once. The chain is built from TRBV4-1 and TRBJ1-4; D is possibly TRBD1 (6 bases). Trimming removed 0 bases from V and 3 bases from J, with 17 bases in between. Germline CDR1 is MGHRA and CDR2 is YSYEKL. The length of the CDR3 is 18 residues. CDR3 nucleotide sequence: TGCGCCAGCAGCCAAGATCGGGCGGGGGCAGTGGCTAATGAAAAACTGTTTTTT. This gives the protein CASSQDRAGAVANEKLFF.

CDR3 DNA: TGTGCCAGCAGCTTGGAAGGGGGCGCAGGTGGCTACACCTTC. This translates into CASSLEGGAGGYTF. The rearrangement joins TRBV5-4 to TRBJ1-2; 7 bases map to TRBD1. CDR1 is SGHNT and CDR2 is YYREEE in the germline V gene (reference sequence). V lost 0 bases, J lost 7 bases, and 6 bases stayed unmatched. CDR3 size: 14 residues.

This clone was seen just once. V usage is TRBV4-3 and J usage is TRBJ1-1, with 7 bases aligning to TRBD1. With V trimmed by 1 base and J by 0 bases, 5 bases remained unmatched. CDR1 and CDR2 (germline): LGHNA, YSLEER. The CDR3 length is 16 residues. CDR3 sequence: CASSQGQGRVNTEAFF. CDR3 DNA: TGCGCCAGCAGCCAAGGACAGGGTCGGGTGAACACTGAAGCTTTCTTT.

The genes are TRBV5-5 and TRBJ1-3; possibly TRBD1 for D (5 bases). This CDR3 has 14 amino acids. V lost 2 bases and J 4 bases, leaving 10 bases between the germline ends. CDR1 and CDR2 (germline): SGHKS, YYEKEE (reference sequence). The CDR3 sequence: CASSLAGNGNTIYF. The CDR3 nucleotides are TGTGCCAGCAGCTTAGCAGGGAACGGAAACACCATATATTTT. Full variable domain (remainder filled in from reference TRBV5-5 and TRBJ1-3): DAGVTQSPTHLIKTRGQQVTLRCSPISGHKSVSWYQQVLGQGPQFIFQYYEKEERGRGNFPDRFSARQFPNYSSELNVNALLLGDSALYLCASSLAGNGNTIYFGEGSWLTVV.

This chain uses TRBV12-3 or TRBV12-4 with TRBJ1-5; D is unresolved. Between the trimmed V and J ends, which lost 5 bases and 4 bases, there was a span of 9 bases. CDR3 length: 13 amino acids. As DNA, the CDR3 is TGTGCCAGCAGTGTCAGCGGGAATCAGCCCCAGCATTTT. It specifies CASSVSGNQPQHF.

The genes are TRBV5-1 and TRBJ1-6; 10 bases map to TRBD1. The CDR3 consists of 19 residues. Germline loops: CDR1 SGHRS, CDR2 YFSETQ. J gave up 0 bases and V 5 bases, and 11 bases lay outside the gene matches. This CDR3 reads CASSPRDRGSSSYNSPLHF. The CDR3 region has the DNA TGCGCCAGCAGTCCTCGGGACAGGGGCTCTAGCTCCTATAATTCACCCCTCCACTTT.

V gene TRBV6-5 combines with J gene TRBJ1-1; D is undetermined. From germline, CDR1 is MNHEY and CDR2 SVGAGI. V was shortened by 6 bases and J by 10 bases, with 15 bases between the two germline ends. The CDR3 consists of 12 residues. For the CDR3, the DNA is TGTGCCAGCAGCACCCTGCGAGGGCGAGCTTTCTTT. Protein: CASSTLRGRAFF.

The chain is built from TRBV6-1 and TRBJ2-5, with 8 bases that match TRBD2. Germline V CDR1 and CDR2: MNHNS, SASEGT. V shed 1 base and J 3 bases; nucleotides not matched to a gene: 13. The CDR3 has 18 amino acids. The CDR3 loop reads CASSEVVSGGTLKETQYF. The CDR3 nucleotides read TGTGCCAGCAGTGAAGTAGTCAGCGGGGGAACCCTCAAAGAGACCCAGTACTTC.

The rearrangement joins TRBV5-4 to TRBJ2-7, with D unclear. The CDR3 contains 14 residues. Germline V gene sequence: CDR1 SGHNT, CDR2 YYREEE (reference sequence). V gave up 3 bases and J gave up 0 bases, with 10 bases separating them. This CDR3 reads CASSSSRTSYEQYF. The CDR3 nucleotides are TGTGCCAGCAGCTCTTCGCGCACCTCCTACGAGCAGTACTTC.

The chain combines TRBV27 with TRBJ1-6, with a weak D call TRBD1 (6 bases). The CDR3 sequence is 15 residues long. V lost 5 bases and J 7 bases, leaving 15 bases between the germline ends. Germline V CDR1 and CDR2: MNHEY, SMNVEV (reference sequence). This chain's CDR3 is CASSTTGGRNSPLHF. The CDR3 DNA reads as TGTGCCAGCAGTACGACAGGTGGTAGAAATTCACCCCTCCACTTT.

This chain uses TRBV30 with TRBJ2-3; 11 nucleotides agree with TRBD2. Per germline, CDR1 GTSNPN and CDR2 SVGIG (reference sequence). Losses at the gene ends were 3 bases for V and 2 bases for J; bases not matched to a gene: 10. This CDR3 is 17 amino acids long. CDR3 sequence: CAWRLGRLAGFTDTQYF. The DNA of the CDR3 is TGTGCCTGGAGATTAGGGCGACTAGCGGGGTTCACAGATACGCAGTATTTT.

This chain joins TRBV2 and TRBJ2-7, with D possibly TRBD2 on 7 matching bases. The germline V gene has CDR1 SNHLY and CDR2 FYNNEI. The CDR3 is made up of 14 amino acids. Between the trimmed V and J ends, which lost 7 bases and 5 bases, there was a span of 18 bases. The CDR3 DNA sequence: TGTGCCAGCATGGTCCGGGGCGGGGGCGACGAGCAGTACTTC. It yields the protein CASMVRGGGDEQYF.

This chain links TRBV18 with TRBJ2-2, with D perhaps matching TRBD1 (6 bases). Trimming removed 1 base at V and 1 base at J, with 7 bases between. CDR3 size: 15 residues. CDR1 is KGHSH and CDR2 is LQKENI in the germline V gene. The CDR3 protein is CASSPQGVNTGELFF. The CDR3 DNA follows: TGTGCCAGCTCACCACAGGGGGTGAACACCGGGGAGCTGTTTTTT.

The CDR3 sequence is CASRARDRGRGGYTF. Written as DNA, the CDR3 is TGTGCCAGCAGGGCGAGGGACAGGGGAAGAGGCGGCTACACCTTC. The gene calls are TRBV21-1 and TRBJ1-2; the table names TRBD1, a call not compared with the DNA. TRBV21-1 is described as a pseudogene. The CDR3 sequence is 15 residues long.